This entry lists 18 T cell receptor beta chains sequenced from one sample in a study of cytomegalovirus exposure and HLA in healthy donors. Sequenced by immunoSEQ multiplex PCR; TCRdb stores in-frame clones only, minus some. The sample carries 250,000 to 350,000 clones, roughly 85% recorded once. Material: PBMCs. The origin of the receptors is a woman under 30 in good health and CMV-seronegative.

The rearrangement joins TRBV9 to TRBJ2-1; 7 bases fit TRBD2. CDR3 length equals 16 residues. V dropped 2 bases and J dropped 0; count of bases not matched to a gene: 5. CDR1 and CDR2 from the germline V gene are SGDLS and YYNGEE. The CDR3 loop reads CASSVLGGSSYNEQFF. The CDR3 DNA sequence: TGTGCCAGCAGCGTTTTAGGCGGGAGCTCCTACAATGAGCAGTTCTTC.

As for this clone: At the DNA level, this CDR3 is encoded by other sequences in the same sample as well. The chain has TRBV2 and TRBJ2-7; D is undetermined. Trimming left V 3 bases short and J 4 bases short, with 7 bases between. This CDR3 has 12 residues. The V gene's germline CDR1 is SNHLY and CDR2 FYNNEI. CDR3 residues: CASSDLAYEQYF. CDR3 bases: TGTGCCAGCAGTGACCTGGCTTACGAGCAGTACTTC. Complete variable domain (other parts from reference TRBV2 and TRBJ2-7): EPEVTQTPSHQVTQMGQEVILRCVPISNHLYFYWYRQILGQKVEFLVSFYNNEISEKSEIFDDQFSVERPDGSNFTLKIRSTKLEDSAMYFCASSDLAYEQYFGPGTRLTVT.

In DNA, the CDR3 is TGTGCCAGTAGGACAGCCTACAATGAGCAGTTCTTC. Translation: CASRTAYNEQFF. V gene TRBV19 combines with J gene TRBJ2-1, with a weak D call TRBD1 (5 bases). Trimming removed 6 bases from V and 2 bases from J, with 5 bases in between. Per the germline V gene, CDR1 is LNHDA and CDR2 is SQIVND (reference sequence). The CDR3 loop spans 12 amino acids. Variable domain in full (rest from reference TRBV19 and TRBJ2-1): DGGITQSPKYLFRKEGQNVTLSCEQNLNHDAMYWYRQDPGQGLRLIYYSQIVNDFQKGDIAEGYSVSREKKESFPLTVTSAQKNPTAFYLCASRTAYNEQFFGPGTRLTVL.

Notes on this clone: Other DNA sequences in the sample encode the same CDR3. This sequence joins TRBV9 and TRBJ2-3; 9 positions match TRBD1. The CDR3 extends over 15 amino acids. After removal of 5 bases from V and 4 bases from J, the junction contained 8 bases not matched to a gene. The germline V gene has CDR1 SGDLS and CDR2 YYNGEE. This CDR3 reads CASSALGQGSDTQYF. CDR3 sequence (DNA): TGTGCCAGCAGTGCCTTGGGACAGGGATCAGATACGCAGTATTTT.

The genes are TRBV7-2 and TRBJ2-2; tentatively, D is TRBD2 (6 bases). Germline loops: CDR1 SGHTA, CDR2 FQGNSA. The CDR3 sequence is 16 residues long. Trimming took 5 bases from V and 2 from J, leaving 15 bases between them. CDR3 in amino acids: CASSQPPAGNTGELFF. The CDR3 bases are TGTGCCAGCAGCCAACCACCCGCGGGAAACACCGGGGAGCTGTTTTTT.

V usage is TRBV5-1 and J usage is TRBJ2-7; D not resolved. The germline V gene encodes CDR1 SGHRS and CDR2 YFSETQ. The CDR3 is 14 amino acids. V dropped 0 bases and J dropped 3 bases, with 10 bases sitting between them. CDR3 sequence: CASSLGSSLYEQYF. The CDR3 DNA is TGCGCCAGCAGCTTGGGCTCCAGTCTCTACGAGCAGTACTTC.

A single count supports this clone. This chain links TRBV5-1 with TRBJ2-4, with 7 positions matching TRBD1. The length of the CDR3 is 15 residues. Germline V lookup: CDR1 SGHRS, CDR2 YFSETQ. The ends lost 4 bases at V and 4 bases at J; junction bases unmatched: 8. CDR3 in amino acids: CASSQGQTPKNIQYF. DNA of the CDR3: TGCGCCAGCAGCCAGGGACAGACACCAAAAAACATTCAGTACTTC.

The chain recombines TRBV16 with TRBJ2-7; 8 bases align to TRBD2. Trimming cost V 4 bases and J 1 base; bases outside gene matches: 12. Germline values: CDR1 KGHSY, CDR2 FQNENV. This CDR3 has 17 residues. In nucleotides, the CDR3 is TGTGCCAGCAGCCCCGCCCCCCCCAGCGGGAGTTCCTACGAGCAGTACTTC. It encodes CASSPAPPSGSSYEQYF.

The V call is TRBV4-3, the J call TRBJ2-7; 13 bases map to TRBD2. There are 17 residues in the CDR3. CDR1 LGHNA and CDR2 YSLEER come from the germline V gene. The V and J ends lost 1 base and 3 bases, in that order; junction bases with no gene match: 6. The CDR3 nucleotides read TGCGCCAGCAGCCAAGGGTCGGGACTAGCGGGAAACTACGAGCAGTACTTC. Its translation: CASSQGSGLAGNYEQYF.

Ten or more counts support this clone. The gene calls are TRBV15 and TRBJ1-5, with D unclear. Germline V gene sequence: CDR1 LNHNV, CDR2 YYDKDF (reference sequence). The ends were cut back, 1 base at V and 1 base at J, with 5 bases in the middle. This CDR3 comprises 14 residues. The CDR3 sequence is CATSRGQSNQPQHF. Written as DNA, the CDR3 is TGTGCCACCAGCAGAGGGCAAAGCAATCAGCCCCAGCATTTT.

This clone has only one observation. The rearrangement links TRBV6-5 to TRBJ2-1; 10 nucleotides align to TRBD1. CDR3 length equals 15 residues. In germline, CDR1 is MNHEY, CDR2 SVGAGI. The trim removed 5 bases at V and 6 bases at J, leaving 7 bases unmatched. The CDR3: CASSTTGTGVNEQFF. The CDR3 nucleotides are TGTGCCAGCAGTACTACCGGGACAGGGGTCAATGAGCAGTTCTTC.

This clone was detected once. The chain is built from TRBV2 and TRBJ2-6; 9 positions agree with TRBD1. V gave up 8 bases and J gave up 2 bases; unmatched junction bases: 10. In germline, CDR1 is SNHLY, CDR2 FYNNEI. The CDR3 length is 17 residues. CDR3 bases: TGTGCCAGCCAAGAACAGGGGGCAGAGACTGGGGCCAACGTCCTGACTTTC. Translation: CASQEQGAETGANVLTF.

This rearrangement joins TRBV27 to TRBJ2-1, with 11 bases matching TRBD2. This CDR3 has 15 residues. After removal of 4 bases from V and 9 bases from J, the junction contained 8 bases not matched to a gene. Germline assignment: CDR1 MNHEY and CDR2 SMNVEV (reference sequence). CDR3 nucleotides: TGTGCCAGCAGTTCCTTAGCGGGAGGGCCTGGTGAGCAGTTCTTC. Its protein is CASSSLAGGPGEQFF.

This chain joins TRBV20-1 and TRBJ2-7; tentatively, D is TRBD1 (6 bases). V gave up 8 bases and J gave up 3 bases, with 11 bases separating them. Germline V CDR1 and CDR2: DFQATT, SNEGSKA (reference sequence). CDR3 length: 11 amino acids. The CDR3 nucleotides are TGCAGTCTTAGCAGGGGCTACGAGCAGTACTTC. Protein: CSLSRGYEQYF.

The J gene is TRBJ2-4, the V gene TRBV7-2; TRBD2 is a possible D gene (6 bases). The V and J ends lost 5 bases and 0 bases respectively, with 23 bases between them. In germline, CDR1 is SGHTA, CDR2 FQGNSA. The CDR3 runs to 19 residues. CDR3 amino acids: CASSLPSRAGPLAKNIQYF. The CDR3 nucleotides are TGTGCCAGCAGCCTCCCCTCGCGGGCGGGACCCCTAGCCAAAAACATTCAGTACTTC. Complete variable domain (other parts from reference TRBV7-2 and TRBJ2-4): GAGVSQSPSNKVTEKGKDVELRCDPISGHTALYWYRQSLGQGLEFLIYFQGNSAPDKSGLPSDRFSAERTGGSVSTLTIQRTQQEDSAVYLCASSLPSRAGPLAKNIQYFGAGTRLSVL.

This clone has a handful of counts. The chain uses TRBV10-3 and TRBJ1-1; possibly TRBD1 for D (5 bases). Between the trimmed V and J ends, which lost 8 bases and 0 bases, there was a span of 7 bases. This CDR3 spans 12 amino acids. Germline CDR1 and CDR2: ENHRY and SYGVKD. The DNA for the CDR3 is TGTGCCATCGGACACTTGAACACTGAAGCTTTCTTT. The encoded protein is CAIGHLNTEAFF.

The rearrangement uses TRBV11-2 and TRBJ2-6; tentatively, D is TRBD1 (5 bases). CDR3 length: 15 residues. CDR1 and CDR2 from the germline V gene are SGHAT and FQNNGV. Between the trimmed V and J ends, which lost 5 bases and 7 bases, there was a span of 15 bases. CDR3 region: CASSQGLTPANVLTF. The CDR3 DNA reads TGTGCCAGCAGCCAGGGTCTCACCCCTGCCAACGTCCTGACTTTC.

The chain combines TRBV5-1 with TRBJ2-7; TRBD2 agrees at 7 bases. Germline CDR1 reads SGHRS; CDR2 reads YFSETQ. The junction had 11 bases not matched to a gene; V was cut back by 5 bases and J by 3 bases. This CDR3 has 15 amino acids. The CDR3 DNA reads as TGCGCCAGCAGAATGCATGGACTAGGCAACTACGAGCAGTACTTC. This sequence encodes CASRMHGLGNYEQYF.